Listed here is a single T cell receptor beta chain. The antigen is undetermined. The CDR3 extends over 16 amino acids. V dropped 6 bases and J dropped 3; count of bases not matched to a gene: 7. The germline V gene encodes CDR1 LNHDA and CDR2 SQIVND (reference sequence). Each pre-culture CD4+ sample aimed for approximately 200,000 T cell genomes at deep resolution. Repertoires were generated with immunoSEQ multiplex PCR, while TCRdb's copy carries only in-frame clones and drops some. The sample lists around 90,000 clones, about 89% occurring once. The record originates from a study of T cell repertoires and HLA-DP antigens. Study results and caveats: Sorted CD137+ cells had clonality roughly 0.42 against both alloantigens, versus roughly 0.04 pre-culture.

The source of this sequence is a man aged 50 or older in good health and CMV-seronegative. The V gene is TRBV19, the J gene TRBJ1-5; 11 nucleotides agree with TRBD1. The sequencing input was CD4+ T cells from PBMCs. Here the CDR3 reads CASRGQGAGVNQPQHF. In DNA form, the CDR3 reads TGTGCCAGTAGAGGACAGGGGGCAGGGGTCAATCAGCCCCAGCATTTT.